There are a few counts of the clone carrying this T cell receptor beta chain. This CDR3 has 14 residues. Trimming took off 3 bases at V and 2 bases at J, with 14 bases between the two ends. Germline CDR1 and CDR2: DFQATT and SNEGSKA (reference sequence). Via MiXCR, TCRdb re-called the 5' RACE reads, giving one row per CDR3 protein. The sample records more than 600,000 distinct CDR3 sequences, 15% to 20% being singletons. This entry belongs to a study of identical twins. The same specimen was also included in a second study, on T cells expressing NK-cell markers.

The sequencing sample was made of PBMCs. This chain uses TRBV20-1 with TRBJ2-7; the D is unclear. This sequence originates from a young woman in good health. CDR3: CSASIYFAAYEQYF. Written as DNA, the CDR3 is TGCAGTGCTAGTATCTACTTTGCAGCCTACGAGCAGTACTTC.